A single sample is the source of the 17 T cell receptor beta chains below, sequenced in a study of blood T cell repertoires in COVID-19. Generated by immunoSEQ multiplex PCR, the TCRdb table keeps only in-frame clones and is missing some. The sample includes around 140,000 clones, 88% of them seen just once. Sample: peripheral blood. The receptors originated from a woman in her 50s with acute or convalescent COVID-19.

The chain is built from TRBV18 and TRBJ1-4; TRBD1 is a possible D gene (6 bases). The V end lost 3 bases, the J end lost 6 bases, and 11 bases lay between the germline ends. This CDR3 spans 14 amino acids. Germline-derived CDR1 and CDR2 are KGHSH and LQKENI. The CDR3 DNA is TGTGCCAGCTCACCGAACCCAGGGGATGAAAAACTGTTTTTT. It translates to CASSPNPGDEKLFF.

This clone was counted once. This chain links TRBV12-5 with TRBJ2-3; TRBD2 aligns across 8 bases. Trimming took 8 bases from V and 1 from J; bases not matched to a gene: 2. The germline V gene encodes CDR1 LGHNT and CDR2 FRNRAP. The CDR3 loop spans 13 amino acids. CDR3 loop: CASLTSGTDTQYF. CDR3 nucleotides: TGTGCTAGTCTGACTAGCGGCACAGATACGCAGTATTTT.

The genes are TRBV7-3 and TRBJ1-1; D is ambiguous. This CDR3 spans 13 amino acids. V was shortened by 3 bases and J by 5 bases, with 10 bases between the two germline ends. CDR1 and CDR2 from the germline V gene are SGHTA and FQGTGA. CDR3 region: CASSFSLGTEAFF. The CDR3 DNA is TGTGCCAGCAGCTTCTCTCTCGGGACTGAAGCTTTCTTT.

The rearrangement joins TRBV11-3 to TRBJ2-3, with 8 bases that match TRBD1. Germline lookup yields CDR1 SGHNT and CDR2 YENEEA. The CDR3 has 14 amino acids. Trimming at V came to 2 bases and at J to 3 bases, leaving 1 base not matched to a gene. The CDR3 DNA is TGTGCCAGCAGCTTACAGGGGGCAACAGATACGCAGTATTTT. Residues: CASSLQGATDTQYF.

This sequence joins TRBV28 and TRBJ2-7; TRBD1 aligns across 9 bases. There are 15 residues in the CDR3. CDR1 and CDR2 from the germline V gene are MDHEN and SYDVKM. The V and J ends lost 2 bases and 3 bases, in that order; junction bases with no gene match: 5. Here the CDR3 DNA reads TGTGCCAGCAGTTTACCGGGACAGGGAATCTACGAGCAGTACTTC. Encoded protein: CASSLPGQGIYEQYF.

The chain uses TRBV7-2 and TRBJ2-5; TRBD1 aligns across 9 bases. The CDR3 extends over 14 amino acids. Germline trimming cut 5 bases from V and 9 bases from J; bases unmatched to any gene: 10. Germline V gene data show CDR1 as SGHTA and CDR2 as FQGNSA. The CDR3 region is CASSPGDRAWSQYF. CDR3 DNA sequence: TGTGCCAGCAGCCCGGGGGACAGGGCCTGGTCCCAGTACTTC.

This clone was detected once. The CDR3 region is CASSWGSGGLGGQYF. CDR3 sequence (DNA): TGTGCCAGCAGCTGGGGAAGCGGGGGCCTTGGGGGGCAGTACTTC. The chain uses TRBV5-4 and TRBJ2-7, with TRBD2 matching over 8 bases. CDR3 length: 15 residues. The ends lost 3 bases at V and 9 bases at J; junction bases unmatched: 14. Germline values: CDR1 SGHNT, CDR2 YYREEE (reference sequence).

The rearrangement links TRBV7-2 to TRBJ2-3, with 7 positions matching TRBD2. The V gene end was trimmed by 0 bases and the J gene end by 5 bases; junction bases not matched to a gene: 2. The V gene's germline CDR1 is SGHTA and CDR2 FQGNSA. This CDR3 comprises 14 residues. Here the CDR3 reads CASSLAAGEDTQYF. In DNA form, the CDR3 reads TGTGCCAGCAGCTTAGCTGCGGGGGAAGATACGCAGTATTTT.

The rearrangement uses TRBV7-8 and TRBJ2-1; possible D gene TRBD2, 6 bases. This CDR3 has 15 residues. Between the trimmed V and J ends, which lost 1 base and 7 bases, there was a span of 14 bases. Germline V gene sequence: CDR1 SGHVS, CDR2 FQNEAQ. For the CDR3, the DNA is TGTGCCAGCAGCTTAGAACGGGGTCGGGAGAATGAGCAGTTCTTC. Translation gives CASSLERGRENEQFF.

The V and J genes are TRBV9 and TRBJ1-3, with 8 nucleotides matching TRBD1. CDR1 is SGDLS, CDR2 YYNGEE, per germline. Trimming removed 0 bases from V and 0 bases from J; junction bases left unmatched: 5. The CDR3 extends over 17 amino acids. The CDR3 coding sequence is TGTGCCAGCAGCGTAGAGGGACAGGCGAGCTCTGGAAACACCATATATTTT. As protein: CASSVEGQASSGNTIYF.

V and J are TRBV28 and TRBJ1-4; 8 bases are a match to TRBD1. The V gene's germline CDR1 is MDHEN and CDR2 SYDVKM. Trimming took 3 bases from V and 10 from J; bases not matched to a gene: 7. The CDR3 runs 14 residues. The CDR3 sequence is CASSFGTGYGKLFF. The DNA for the CDR3 is TGTGCCAGCAGTTTTGGGACAGGTTATGGAAAACTGTTTTTT. Combining the CDR3 with reference TRBV28 and TRBJ1-4 gives the whole variable domain DVKVTQSSRYLVKRTGEKVFLECVQDMDHENMFWYRQDPGLGLRLIYFSYDVKMKEKGDIPEGYSVSREKKERFSLILESASTNQTSMYLCASSFGTGYGKLFFGSGTQLSVL.

This chain connects TRBV5-6 to TRBJ2-3; no clear D gene. CDR1 is SGHDT and CDR2 is YYEEEE in the germline V gene. The CDR3 consists of 12 residues. With 0 bases removed from V and 3 bases from J, the gap between germline ends came to 2 bases. CDR3 nucleotides: TGTGCCAGCAGCTTGGCTACAGATACGCAGTATTTT. Its translation: CASSLATDTQYF.

This clone has just one count. V usage is TRBV11-2 and J usage is TRBJ1-1; D is ambiguous. Per the germline V gene, CDR1 is SGHAT and CDR2 is FQNNGV. The CDR3 runs 12 residues. V gave up 4 bases and J gave up 4 bases, with 7 bases separating them. The CDR3 bases are TGTGCCAGCAGCTCGGAGGGCACTGAAGCTTTCTTT. Translating gives CASSSEGTEAFF.

In its sample, this clone was seen a few times. The chain uses TRBV24-1 and TRBJ2-1; perhaps TRBD1 as D (6 bases). Germline loops: CDR1 KGHDR, CDR2 SFDVKD. V was pared by 3 bases and J by 8 bases, with 19 bases between. CDR3 size: 16 residues. CDR3 loop: CATSDTTGISVDEQFF. The CDR3 coding sequence is TGTGCCACCAGTGATACCACAGGGATAAGCGTCGATGAGCAGTTCTTC.

V is TRBV18 and J is TRBJ2-1; D is undetermined. Germline loops: CDR1 KGHSH, CDR2 LQKENI. The V end lost 3 bases, the J end lost 1 base, and 10 bases lay between the germline ends. The CDR3 is 15 residues long. The CDR3 DNA reads as TGTGCCAGCTCACCCCTGCAGGTTTCCTACAATGAGCAGTTCTTC. As protein: CASSPLQVSYNEQFF.

The rearrangement uses TRBV19 and TRBJ1-6; D is perhaps TRBD1 (6 bases). The CDR3 runs 12 residues. Germline CDR1 and CDR2: LNHDA and SQIVND (reference sequence). Between the trimmed V and J ends, which lost 11 bases and 9 bases, there was a span of 14 bases. CDR3 coding DNA: TGTGCCGCGAGGGGGATGGGTTCACCCCTCCACTTT. It yields the protein CAARGMGSPLHF.

As to this clone: One end of the junction fails to match germline, which may point to a read error. V usage is TRBV2 and J usage is TRBJ2-1, with TRBD2 identical over 11 bases. The CDR3 totals 15 residues. Germline V gives CDR1 SNHLY, CDR2 FYNNEI. CDR3 DNA sequence: TGTGCCAGCAGCGAAGTGGGGACTAGCGGCAATGAGCAGTTCTTC. It yields the protein CASSEVGTSGNEQFF.